This T cell receptor beta chain stems from a study of preoperative IRX-2 immunotherapy in early breast cancer. Noted treatment: preoperative locoregional IRX-2 cytokine immunotherapy. This phase Ib study tested locoregional IRX-2 cytokine immunotherapy given before surgery. The table came from immunoSEQ multiplex PCR; TCRdb's copy has only in-frame clones and leaves some out. The table shows about 25,000 clones, with approximately 95% occurring only once. With V trimmed by 0 bases and J by 7 bases, 12 bases remained unmatched. Germline lookup yields CDR1 SGHDN and CDR2 FVKESK. This CDR3 spans 17 amino acids.

The chain recombines TRBV14 with TRBJ1-5, with 7 positions matching TRBD1. The source material was tumor tissue, sampled after IRX-2 immunotherapy. The clonotype comes from a human donor with breast cancer. The DNA for the CDR3 is TGTGCCAGCAGCCAAGAAAGCCCCAGGGGGTTTGACCAGCCCCAGCATTTT. Encoded protein: CASSQESPRGFDQPQHF.